This TCR beta chain was sequenced during a study of cytomegalovirus exposure and HLA in healthy donors. The CDR3 spans 16 residues. Donors came from a validation cohort of fewer than 150 subjects, distinct from the first 666-subject cohort. Profiling relied on immunoSEQ multiplex PCR, and the TCRdb table lists in-frame clones only, not all of them. The sample has about 310,000 clones; approximately 85% are singletons. This clone was seen once. The antigen is undetermined. Study-wide results and limits: A list of 150 to 200 TCR beta chains associated with cytomegalovirus was given. Generally TCR sequences proved uncommon, though certain public TCRs appeared in numerous donors.

The receptor comes from a man aged 30-40 years in good health and CMV-seronegative. Sequencing input: PBMCs. The chain couples TRBV7-5 to TRBJ1-2; the table assigns TRBD1, which was not confirmed against the DNA. TRBV7-5 is a pseudogene locus. The CDR3 is CVRSWDRGFQDYGYTF. CDR3 coding DNA: TGTGTCAGAAGCTGGGACAGGGGATTTCAGGACTATGGCTACACCTTC.